This T cell receptor (beta chain) was retrieved from a study of cytomegalovirus exposure and HLA in healthy donors. Study-wide findings and caveats: Most TCRs appeared rarely, but some public TCRs recurred in many donors. Sequence variants that were highly shared formed a cluster that was likely a sequencing artifact. Of the V segments, some could not be distinguished, including TRBV6-2 and TRBV6-3, and were excluded.

This clone was seen just once. As yet, its antigen is unknown. PCR used 60 Vbeta primers and 13 Jbeta primers. Sequenced by immunoSEQ multiplex PCR; TCRdb stores in-frame clones only, minus some. The data hold approximately 88,000 clones, with 78% observed a single time. CDR1 PRHDT and CDR2 FYEKMQ come from the germline V gene (reference sequence). With 1 base removed from V and 6 bases from J, the gap between germline ends came to 9 bases. This CDR3 region has 13 residues. Sequencing used PBMCs. The source of this sequence is a young man in good health and CMV-seropositive. The chain employs TRBV13 and TRBJ1-1, with D possibly TRBD1 on 5 matching bases. In DNA, the CDR3 is TGTGCCAGCAGCTTAGTTGGAGGGGCTGAAGCTTTCTTT. Translated, it gives CASSLVGGAEAFF. Looking up the rest from reference TRBV13 and TRBJ1-1 gives the full variable domain: AAGVIQSPRHLIKEKRETATLKCYPIPRHDTVYWYQQGPGQDPQFLISFYEKMQSDKGSIPDRFSAQQFSDYHSELNMSSLELGDSALYFCASSLVGGAEAFFGQGTRLTVV.